The 22 T cell receptor beta chains in this list originate from one sample, sequenced in a study of neurological immune-mediated disorders. MiXCR, run by TCRdb on the 5' RACE reads, gives a single entry per CDR3 protein. The top ten hold about 1.8% of the sample, which has 84,000 or so distinct CDR3 sequences, about a tenth seen once. Sequenced sample: PBMCs. The receptors come from a man aged 40-49 years in good health.

This clonotype was counted a few times. CDR3 in amino acids: CSARDRRGKETQYF. The CDR3 nucleotides are TGCAGTGCTAGAGACCGGAGAGGGAAAGAGACCCAGTACTTC. This chain uses TRBV20-1 with TRBJ2-5; weak D call: TRBD2 (5 bases). In germline, CDR1 is DFQATT, CDR2 SNEGSKA (reference sequence). Trimming shortened V by 0 bases and J by 3 bases, and 11 bases separated the two germline ends. This CDR3 spans 14 amino acids.

This clonotype was observed at least ten times. The chain joins TRBV20-1 to TRBJ2-5; 16 bases agree with TRBD2. V trimming: 3 bases; J trimming: 5 bases; junction bases outside the gene matches: 3. The germline gives CDR1 DFQATT, CDR2 SNEGSKA (reference sequence). The CDR3 consists of 15 residues. CDR3 coding DNA: TGCAGTGCTAGGGGACTAGCGGGAGGGTGGGAGACCCAGTACTTC. Translating it yields CSARGLAGGWETQYF.

This clonotype was seen repeatedly, ten times or more. The V call is TRBV3-1, the J call TRBJ2-3, with D possibly TRBD1 on 6 matching bases. Germline V CDR1 and CDR2: LGHDT, YNNKEL (reference sequence). V was cut by 4 bases and J by 2 bases, with 10 bases left in between. The CDR3 loop spans 14 amino acids. The CDR3 region is CASSLDRITDTQYF. The CDR3 DNA follows: TGTGCCAGCAGCCTTGACAGGATCACAGATACGCAGTATTTT.

This clonotype was observed a handful of times. V gene TRBV30 combines with J gene TRBJ2-7, with TRBD2 matching 7 bases. The germline V gene encodes CDR1 GTSNPN and CDR2 SVGIG (reference sequence). The CDR3 sequence is 15 residues long. V was pared by 3 bases and J by 0 bases, with 8 bases of the junction left unmatched. The CDR3: CAWSGLAVSSYEQYF. The CDR3 coding sequence is TGTGCCTGGAGCGGGCTAGCGGTGAGCTCCTACGAGCAGTACTTC.

This clonotype was counted only a few times. The chain links TRBV12-3 or TRBV12-4 to TRBJ1-1, with D tentatively TRBD1 (6 bases). Trimming stripped 4 bases from V and 6 bases from J, with 9 bases between. The CDR3 is 12 residues long. CDR3 nucleotides: TGTGCCAGCAGTTACAGGGTAGCTGAAGCTTTCTTT. Translating it yields CASSYRVAEAFF.

Many counts were recorded for this clonotype. The V and J genes are TRBV5-1 and TRBJ2-1; 9 bases map to TRBD1. There are 17 residues in the CDR3. Germline assignment: CDR1 SGHRS and CDR2 YFSETQ. The V and J ends lost 6 bases and 4 bases, in that order; junction bases with no gene match: 14. This CDR3 reads CASKGGMGQGRYNEQFF. The CDR3, as DNA: TGCGCCAGCAAGGGTGGTATGGGACAGGGTCGATACAATGAGCAGTTCTTC.

Only a few counts were recorded for this clonotype. J is TRBJ1-3 and V is TRBV5-1, with D uncertain. V was trimmed by 0 bases and J by 0 bases, leaving 10 bases between them. Germline CDR1 and CDR2: SGHRS and YFSETQ. This CDR3 region has 16 residues. The CDR3 protein is CASSLGGESSGNTIYF. The CDR3 region has the DNA TGCGCCAGCAGCTTGGGTGGGGAGAGCTCTGGAAACACCATATATTTT. Drawing the rest from reference TRBV5-1 and TRBJ1-3, the complete variable domain is KAGVTQTPRYLIKTRGQQVTLSCSPISGHRSVSWYQQTPGQGLQFLFEYFSETQRNKGNFPGRFSGRQFSNSRSEMNVSTLELGDSALYLCASSLGGESSGNTIYFGEGSWLTVV.

This clonotype was counted ten times or more. This chain connects TRBV11-2 to TRBJ2-7, with a weak D call TRBD1 (6 bases). The CDR3 has 14 residues. The germline CDR1 and CDR2 sequences are SGHAT and FQNNGV. Trimming shortened V by 4 bases and J by 3 bases, and 13 bases separated the two germline ends. CDR3 coding DNA: TGTGCCAGCAGCTCGCAGACAGGAAGCTACGAGCAGTACTTC. It is translated as CASSSQTGSYEQYF.

This clonotype was recorded at least ten times. The chain has TRBV15 and TRBJ1-5; 7 bases align to TRBD1. From germline, CDR1 is LNHNV and CDR2 YYDKDF (reference sequence). This CDR3 spans 14 amino acids. The V segment lost 7 bases and the J segment 0 bases; nucleotides outside the gene matches: 3. The DNA of the CDR3 is TGTGCCACCAAACAGGGGAATAGCAATCAGCCCCAGCATTTT. This gives the protein CATKQGNSNQPQHF.

There are many counts of this clonotype. This chain connects TRBV20-1 to TRBJ1-5, with D uncertain. This CDR3 comprises 13 residues. Germline assignment: CDR1 DFQATT and CDR2 SNEGSKA (reference sequence). The V end was cut by 3 bases, the J end by 7 bases, with 13 bases between. CDR3 DNA sequence: TGCAGTGCTAGTTTGGGCTCGGGGCAGCCCCAGCATTTT. Amino acids: CSASLGSGQPQHF.

This clonotype showed up many times. This chain uses TRBV6-2 or TRBV6-3 with TRBJ1-2, with 8 bases fitting TRBD1. Germline assignment: CDR1 MNHEY and CDR2 SVGEGT. CDR3 length equals 15 residues. The junction had 11 bases not matched to a gene; V was cut back by 7 bases and J by 4 bases. The CDR3 loop reads CASTLSTGGVYGYTF. CDR3 bases: TGTGCCAGCACCCTCTCCACAGGGGGAGTCTATGGCTACACCTTC.

About this clonotype itself: Compared with germline, one end of the junction differs, possibly owing to a read error. This chain uses TRBV12-3 or TRBV12-4 with TRBJ2-1; 7 bases are shared with TRBD2. This CDR3 spans 13 amino acids. CDR3 bases: TGTGCCAGCCAGCGGGGAGGTGGCTATGAGCGGTTCTTC. Translated, it gives CASQRGGGYERFF.

This clonotype was seen many times. The chain carries TRBV3-1 and TRBJ2-5; no clear D. Trimming took off 0 bases at V and 3 bases at J, with 11 bases between the two ends. The CDR3 contains 15 residues. Germline CDR1 LGHDT, CDR2 YNNKEL (reference sequence). CDR3 sequence: CASSQDLAEKETQYF. CDR3 nucleotides: TGTGCCAGCAGCCAAGATCTGGCGGAGAAAGAGACCCAGTACTTC.

This clonotype appeared many times. The rearrangement joins TRBV6-6 to TRBJ2-7, with D perhaps TRBD1 (6 bases). The CDR3 totals 16 residues. The V end lost 4 bases, the J end lost 1 base, and 17 bases lay between the germline ends. CDR1 is MNHNY, CDR2 SVGAGI, per germline (reference sequence). The CDR3 bases are TGTGCCAGCAGTTCATTACAGGGAACCGTGTCCTACGAGCAGTACTTC. Translated, it gives CASSSLQGTVSYEQYF.

This clonotype was seen ten or more times. This rearrangement joins TRBV28 to TRBJ2-7; 7 bases are a match to TRBD1. Germline lookup yields CDR1 MDHEN and CDR2 SYDVKM. V lost 6 bases to trimming and J lost 1 base; unmatched junction nucleotides: 3. The CDR3 extends over 13 amino acids. CDR3 in DNA: TGTGCCAGCAGCAGGACAGGTTCCTACGAGCAGTACTTC. Translation gives CASSRTGSYEQYF. Combining the CDR3 with reference TRBV28 and TRBJ2-7 gives the whole variable domain DVKVTQSSRYLVKRTGEKVFLECVQDMDHENMFWYRQDPGLGLRLIYFSYDVKMKEKGDIPEGYSVSREKKERFSLILESASTNQTSMYLCASSRTGSYEQYFGPGTRLTVT.

This clonotype appeared many times. The rearrangement links TRBV10-2 to TRBJ2-7; 11 bases agree with TRBD2. The V and J ends lost 6 bases and 5 bases, in that order; junction bases with no gene match: 9. CDR1 is WSHSY and CDR2 is SAAADI in the germline V gene. The CDR3 runs to 15 residues. The CDR3: CASSRSGREGNEQYF. CDR3 nucleotides: TGCGCCAGCAGCCGTAGCGGGAGGGAGGGGAACGAGCAGTACTTC.

This clonotype was recorded a few times. This chain connects TRBV19 to TRBJ1-2; D gene unclear. The ends were cut back, 1 base at V and 0 bases at J, with 9 bases in the middle. In germline, CDR1 is LNHDA, CDR2 SQIVND (reference sequence). There are 15 residues in the CDR3. CDR3 residues: CASSIGRQTNYGYTF. In DNA form, the CDR3 reads TGTGCCAGTAGTATAGGGCGGCAGACTAACTATGGCTACACCTTC.

This clonotype appeared many times. The chain uses TRBV5-1 and TRBJ1-1; D is perhaps TRBD1 (5 bases). V lost 5 bases and J 3 bases, leaving 17 bases between the germline ends. Germline V gene data show CDR1 as SGHRS and CDR2 as YFSETQ. This CDR3 is built from 15 residues. The DNA for the CDR3 is TGCGCCAGCAGTCAATTTTACCAGGGAGACACTGAAGCTTTCTTT. Translated, it gives CASSQFYQGDTEAFF.

In this sample, this clonotype turned up many times. DNA for the CDR3: TGTGCCAGCAGAGCGGGGGCGGACCGTGTTTCCGGGGAGCTGTTTTTT. Translated: CASRAGADRVSGELFF. V gene TRBV9 combines with J gene TRBJ2-2; 8 bases agree with TRBD2. The CDR3 sequence is 16 residues long. V trimming: 5 bases; J trimming: 6 bases; junction bases outside the gene matches: 12. Germline V gene lookup returns CDR1 SGDLS and CDR2 YYNGEE.

In this sample, this clonotype turned up a few times. J is TRBJ2-1 and V is TRBV5-1; 7 bases align to TRBD2. J was trimmed by 2 bases and V by 0 bases; bases with no gene match: 8. CDR3 length: 17 residues. Germline V lookup: CDR1 SGHRS, CDR2 YFSETQ. The CDR3 DNA reads as TGCGCCAGCAGCTTGGCCCTGGCTAGCGGAGCCTACAATGAGCAGTTCTTC. It encodes CASSLALASGAYNEQFF. Looking up the rest from reference TRBV5-1 and TRBJ2-1 gives the full variable domain: KAGVTQTPRYLIKTRGQQVTLSCSPISGHRSVSWYQQTPGQGLQFLFEYFSETQRNKGNFPGRFSGRQFSNSRSEMNVSTLELGDSALYLCASSLALASGAYNEQFFGPGTRLTVL.

In its sample, this clonotype was seen many times. The gene calls are TRBV6-5 and TRBJ2-3; 7 positions match TRBD2. CDR1 is MNHEY, CDR2 SVGAGI, per germline. This CDR3 comprises 15 residues. After removal of 4 bases from V and 2 bases from J, the junction contained 6 bases not matched to a gene. The CDR3: CASSSPSGSTDTQYF. The CDR3 DNA is TGTGCCAGCAGTTCACCTAGCGGCTCCACAGATACGCAGTATTTT.

This clonotype was observed many times. V usage is TRBV6-1 and J usage is TRBJ2-7; the D gene is possibly TRBD2 (6 bases). Deletions cut 6 bases from V and 4 bases from J, with 16 bases between. This CDR3 is 14 amino acids long. CDR1 is MNHNS, CDR2 SASEGT, per germline. In DNA, the CDR3 is TGTGCCAGCAGCGACAGCGGGCCGCATTACGAGCAGTACTTC. Amino acids: CASSDSGPHYEQYF.